Below are 10 T cell receptor beta chains sequenced from a single sample in a study of shared clonotypes between healthy human individuals. The protocol was immunoSEQ multiplex PCR, while the TCRdb copy is restricted to in-frame clones and leaves out a portion. The top ten hold over 9% of the sample, which has some 350,000 clones, approximately 74% seen once. The sequenced sample consisted of memory CD4+ T cells sorted from blood. Subset specified: CD45RA-negative fraction. Receptors were obtained from a man aged 25-45 years in good health.

The J gene is TRBJ1-2, the V gene TRBV9; D remains unclear. CDR1 is SGDLS, CDR2 YYNGEE, per germline. Trimming left V 0 bases short and J 0 bases short, with 6 bases between. This CDR3 spans 14 amino acids. Here the CDR3 DNA reads TGTGCCAGCAGCGTAGCAGCTACTAACTATGGCTACACCTTC. It yields the protein CASSVAATNYGYTF.

The chain carries TRBV19 and TRBJ2-1; D is unresolved. Germline loops: CDR1 LNHDA, CDR2 SQIVND (reference sequence). Trimming removed 9 bases from V and 5 bases from J, with 14 bases in between. The CDR3 has 13 residues. The CDR3 protein is CASSLVGDNEQFF. The CDR3 nucleotides read TGTGCCAGCTCCCTTGTTGGGGACAATGAGCAGTTCTTC.

This clone was seen at least ten times. CDR3 protein: CASSEGFQVETQYF. The CDR3 DNA is TGTGCCAGCAGTGAAGGATTCCAGGTGGAGACCCAGTACTTC. V gene TRBV6-1 combines with J gene TRBJ2-5; D remains unclear. In germline, CDR1 is MNHNS, CDR2 SASEGT. The CDR3 runs 14 residues. V gave up 1 base and J gave up 5 bases, with 11 bases separating them.

The chain joins TRBV19 to TRBJ2-6; a possible D gene is TRBD1 (7 bases). The CDR3 sequence is 16 residues long. Germline CDR1 and CDR2: LNHDA and SQIVND (reference sequence). Trimming left V 8 bases short and J 3 bases short, with 17 bases between. The CDR3 DNA reads as TGTGCCAGTCATGCAGGGGGGCATTTTGGGGCCAACGTCCTGACTTTC. This sequence encodes CASHAGGHFGANVLTF.

The rearrangement uses TRBV11-2 and TRBJ2-1; 12 nucleotides match TRBD2. Germline V gene data show CDR1 as SGHAT and CDR2 as FQNNGV. The CDR3 is 15 residues long. V lost 1 base, J lost 8 bases, and 3 bases stayed unmatched. In nucleotides, the CDR3 is TGTGCCAGCAGCTTAGGACTAGCGGGAGTATATGAGCAGTTCTTC. Translation: CASSLGLAGVYEQFF.

This clone was recorded once. V gene TRBV5-8 combines with J gene TRBJ2-3; 9 positions match TRBD1. The V and J ends lost 6 bases and 2 bases, in that order; junction bases with no gene match: 7. Germline V CDR1 and CDR2: SGHTS, YDEGEE. The CDR3 is 15 residues long. The CDR3 here is CASTQGQGSTDTQYF. The CDR3 DNA is TGTGCCAGCACCCAAGGACAGGGGTCCACAGATACGCAGTATTTT.

This sequence joins TRBV28 and TRBJ2-7; 8 nucleotides agree with TRBD2. The CDR3 has 15 residues. Trimming cost V 7 bases and J 5 bases; bases outside gene matches: 13. CDR1 MDHEN and CDR2 SYDVKM come from the germline V gene. CDR3 sequence: CASKGSGNNRNEQYF. In DNA form, the CDR3 reads TGTGCCAGCAAGGGTAGCGGGAATAATCGGAACGAGCAGTACTTC.

The CDR3 reads CASSSEGEIGGEQFF. Here the CDR3 DNA reads TGCGCCAGCAGCTCCGAAGGGGAAATCGGAGGTGAGCAGTTCTTC. The chain carries TRBV5-1 and TRBJ2-1; D might be TRBD1 or TRBD2, each matching 5 bases. V gave up 3 bases and J gave up 9 bases, with 19 bases separating them. The CDR3 totals 15 residues. The V gene's germline CDR1 is SGHRS and CDR2 YFSETQ.

The rearrangement uses TRBV18 and TRBJ2-3; maybe TRBD2 (7 bases). CDR1 is KGHSH, CDR2 LQKENI, per germline. Trimming shortened V by 8 bases and J by 3 bases, and 18 bases separated the two germline ends. The CDR3 consists of 15 residues. The CDR3 DNA follows: TGTGCCAGCCGAGGACAGCGGGGTTCTACAGATACGCAGTATTTT. This encodes CASRGQRGSTDTQYF.

This clone has just a few counts. The chain is built from TRBV2 and TRBJ2-6; TRBD1 aligns across 8 bases. V shed 5 bases and J 0 bases; nucleotides not matched to a gene: 12. The CDR3 runs to 19 residues. Per germline, CDR1 SNHLY and CDR2 FYNNEI. The CDR3 bases are TGTGCCAGCAGTCGGAGACAGGGGTCTGATGGCTCTGGGGCCAACGTCCTGACTTTC. It encodes CASSRRQGSDGSGANVLTF.